These 22 T cell receptor beta chains were all obtained from the same sample, sequenced in a study of blood T cell repertoires in COVID-19. Some clones are missing from TCRdb's copy, which holds only in-frame ones; the method was immunoSEQ multiplex PCR. This sample has hundreds of thousands of clones, with 75% to 90% found just once. Sequenced sample: PBMCs or T cells enriched from blood (not recorded which). These TCRs come from a man in his forties who had recovered from COVID-19.

This clone was observed at least ten times. The gene calls are TRBV7-9 and TRBJ2-2, with D unclear. Trimming left V 0 bases short and J 3 bases short, with 8 bases between. Germline values: CDR1 SEHNR, CDR2 FQNEAQ (reference sequence). The CDR3 covers 15 residues. The CDR3 is CASSLARKDTGELFF. For the CDR3, the DNA is TGTGCCAGCAGCTTAGCCAGGAAGGACACCGGGGAGCTGTTTTTT.

This chain uses TRBV9 with TRBJ1-1; 7 nucleotides agree with TRBD1. Germline V lookup: CDR1 SGDLS, CDR2 YYNGEE. Trimming took 4 bases from V and 1 from J; bases not matched to a gene: 7. The CDR3 sequence is 15 residues long. The CDR3 here is CASSPRQGTNTEAFF. CDR3 nucleotide sequence: TGTGCCAGCAGCCCCCGACAGGGCACGAACACTGAAGCTTTCTTT.

This clone showed up just a few times. V and J are TRBV11-2 and TRBJ1-1; D might be TRBD1 (5 bases). The V gene lost 4 bases and the J gene lost 0 bases, with 15 bases spanning the gap. CDR3 size: 16 residues. CDR1 and CDR2 (germline): SGHAT, FQNNGV. The CDR3 DNA reads TGTGCCAGCAGCTGGGGCAATCCAGCCATGAACACTGAAGCTTTCTTT. This translates into CASSWGNPAMNTEAFF.

This chain connects TRBV25-1 to TRBJ1-2, with D hard to call. The CDR3 length is 15 residues. CDR1 and CDR2 from the germline V gene are MGHDK and SYGVNS. V was clipped by 3 bases and J by 3 bases, with 14 bases between them. This chain's CDR3 is CASSDFRGVDYGYTF. Written as DNA, the CDR3 is TGTGCCAGCAGTGATTTTCGGGGTGTGGACTATGGCTACACCTTC.

The V gene is TRBV29-1, the J gene TRBJ2-1; 8 positions agree with TRBD2. The CDR3 runs to 13 residues. Germline V lookup: CDR1 SQVTM, CDR2 ANQGSEA. V lost 3 bases to trimming and J lost 9 bases; unmatched junction nucleotides: 7. DNA of the CDR3: TGCAGCGTTGAGAGAGCGGGAGAGGGTGAGCAGTTCTTC. This codes for CSVERAGEGEQFF.

This chain uses TRBV3-1 (or the pseudogene TRBV3-2) with TRBJ2-1, with D unclear. V shed 3 bases and J shed 8 bases, with 5 bases lying between them. The CDR3 loop spans 11 amino acids. Germline values: CDR1 LGHDT, CDR2 YNNKEL (reference sequence). CDR3 sequence: CASSQAYEQFF. CDR3 nucleotides: TGTGCCAGCAGCCAGGCTTATGAGCAGTTCTTC.

This clone turned up a few times. An end of the junction does not agree with germline; a read error may underlie this. V gene TRBV4-1 combines with J gene TRBJ2-7; D gene ambiguous. Germline CDR1 reads MGHRA; CDR2 reads YSYEKL. The CDR3 covers 14 residues. For the CDR3, the DNA is TGCGCCAGCACCCAAGAACTACGATCCTACGAGCAGTACTTC. Translated, it gives CASTQELRSYEQYF.

The chain recombines TRBV2 with TRBJ2-7, with TRBD2 matching 11 bases. CDR3 size: 15 residues. Per germline, CDR1 SNHLY and CDR2 FYNNEI. Unmatched junction bases numbered 3, after V lost 3 bases and J lost 2 bases. The DNA for the CDR3 is TGTGCCAGCAGTGAGGCGACTAGCGGGACCTACGAGCAGTACTTC. Amino acid sequence: CASSEATSGTYEQYF.

The chain has TRBV30 and TRBJ2-2, with 12 positions matching TRBD1. The CDR3 runs 19 residues. The V and J ends lost 2 bases and 3 bases, in that order; junction bases with no gene match: 13. Germline CDR1 and CDR2: GTSNPN and SVGIG (reference sequence). The CDR3 DNA follows: TGTGCCTGGAGTCGGGGACAGGGGGCGCCCCGGTGGGACACCGGGGAGCTGTTTTTT. This codes for CAWSRGQGAPRWDTGELFF.

The J gene is TRBJ2-3, the V gene TRBV6-5, with D unclear. The germline V and J ends were trimmed by 6 bases and 2 bases, with 9 bases remaining between them. Looked up from germline, CDR1 is MNHEY and CDR2 is SVGAGI. This CDR3 comprises 13 residues. This CDR3 reads CASRTTNTDTQYF. The CDR3, as DNA: TGTGCCAGCAGGACCACTAACACAGATACGCAGTATTTT.

The V call is TRBV7-9, the J call TRBJ2-7; 8 bases are shared with TRBD1. The CDR3 consists of 14 residues. Trimming took 5 bases from V and 5 from J; bases not matched to a gene: 8. Germline CDR1 is SEHNR and CDR2 is FQNEAQ (reference sequence). CDR3 protein: CASSPGQGRDEQYF. For the CDR3, the DNA is TGTGCCAGCAGCCCTGGACAGGGAAGGGACGAGCAGTACTTC.

The chain combines TRBV6-2 or TRBV6-3 with TRBJ2-2; 9 bases map to TRBD1. With V trimmed by 4 bases and J by 6 bases, 6 bases remained unmatched. The CDR3 covers 15 residues. Germline V gives CDR1 MNHEY, CDR2 SVGEGT. The CDR3 reads CASSLNRGLAGELFF. The CDR3, as DNA: TGTGCCAGCAGTTTGAACAGGGGGCTTGCCGGGGAGCTGTTTTTT.

J is TRBJ2-7 and V is TRBV5-1; 10 nucleotides align to TRBD1. The CDR3 is 14 amino acids. V was pared by 0 bases and J by 6 bases, with 3 bases of the junction left unmatched. Germline V gene sequence: CDR1 SGHRS, CDR2 YFSETQ. The CDR3, as DNA: TGCGCCAGCAGCTTGGCGGGACAGGGGATCGAGCAGTACTTC. The encoded protein is CASSLAGQGIEQYF.

This clone showed up just once. V and J are TRBV5-1 and TRBJ2-7; 13 positions match TRBD2. The CDR3 contains 18 residues. The germline V gene encodes CDR1 SGHRS and CDR2 YFSETQ. The J segment lost 2 bases and the V segment lost 4 bases, leaving 12 bases of the junction unmatched. The CDR3 sequence: CASSPGTSGTTRAYEQYF. The CDR3 nucleotides read TGCGCCAGCAGCCCCGGGACTAGCGGGACCACCCGGGCCTACGAGCAGTACTTC. The full variable domain, completed using reference TRBV5-1 and TRBJ2-7, is KAGVTQTPRYLIKTRGQQVTLSCSPISGHRSVSWYQQTPGQGLQFLFEYFSETQRNKGNFPGRFSGRQFSNSRSEMNVSTLELGDSALYLCASSPGTSGTTRAYEQYFGPGTRLTVT.

V and J are TRBV4-1 and TRBJ2-7; 8 bases are shared with TRBD1. Germline assignment: CDR1 MGHRA and CDR2 YSYEKL. Losses at the gene ends were 4 bases for V and 0 bases for J; bases not matched to a gene: 8. This CDR3 comprises 16 residues. The CDR3 nucleotides are TGCGCCAGCAGCCGAGACGGGACAGGTGACTCCTACGAGCAGTACTTC. Translation: CASSRDGTGDSYEQYF.

J is TRBJ2-7 and V is TRBV6-5, with D possibly being TRBD2 (5 bases). The V and J ends lost 6 bases and 3 bases respectively, with 15 bases between them. Germline V gene sequence: CDR1 MNHEY, CDR2 SVGAGI. The CDR3 is 14 amino acids. The CDR3 bases are TGTGCCAGCAGCACAGTAGCGTCGGGCTACGAGCAGTACTTC. This encodes CASSTVASGYEQYF.

V and J are TRBV9 and TRBJ2-2, with 7 nucleotides matching TRBD2. Germline CDR1 reads SGDLS; CDR2 reads YYNGEE. The length of the CDR3 is 14 residues. The V segment lost 7 bases and the J segment 7 bases; nucleotides outside the gene matches: 10. The CDR3 DNA follows: TGTGCCAGCCGGGCGGGAGAATACGTCGGGGAGCTGTTTTTT. Translated, it gives CASRAGEYVGELFF.

The chain employs TRBV5-1 and TRBJ2-5; TRBD1 matches at 8 bases. From germline, CDR1 is SGHRS and CDR2 YFSETQ. V was clipped by 4 bases and J by 1 base; unmatched bases: 6. The CDR3 runs 15 residues. The CDR3 loop reads CASSTTGASQETQYF. DNA of the CDR3: TGCGCCAGCAGCACGACAGGGGCCAGCCAAGAGACCCAGTACTTC.

The chain recombines TRBV24-1 with TRBJ2-2, with D possibly matching TRBD2 (7 bases). V was trimmed by 4 bases and J by 6 bases, leaving 14 bases between them. CDR1 and CDR2 from the germline V gene are KGHDR and SFDVKD. The CDR3 consists of 15 residues. Written as DNA, the CDR3 is TGTGCCACCAGTGAAGGGGGGGCTTTCGCCGGGGAGCTGTTTTTT. Protein: CATSEGGAFAGELFF.

The chain combines TRBV4-2 with TRBJ2-2; TRBD2 aligns across 9 bases. Germline lookup yields CDR1 LGHNA and CDR2 YNFKEQ. V was clipped by 1 base and J by 4 bases; unmatched bases: 1. CDR3 size: 15 residues. CDR3 amino acids: CASSQVTSGTGELFF. The CDR3 DNA reads TGTGCCAGCAGCCAAGTGACTAGCGGCACCGGGGAGCTGTTTTTT.

This chain links TRBV6-5 with TRBJ2-2, with D uncertain. The V gene lost 6 bases and the J gene lost 1 base, with 9 bases spanning the gap. Germline loops: CDR1 MNHEY, CDR2 SVGAGI. This CDR3 spans 14 amino acids. CDR3 loop: CASRRLMNTGELFF. Written as DNA, the CDR3 is TGTGCCAGCAGGCGCTTAATGAACACCGGGGAGCTGTTTTTT.

This clone has a single count. The genes are TRBV7-8 and TRBJ1-1; D is unresolved. The V end was cut by 2 bases, the J end by 1 base, with 11 bases between. The CDR3 consists of 15 residues. Looked up from germline, CDR1 is SGHVS and CDR2 is FQNEAQ. The CDR3 sequence is CASSLWAEPNTEAFF. DNA of the CDR3: TGTGCCAGCAGCTTATGGGCAGAGCCGAACACTGAAGCTTTCTTT.